This is a list of T cell receptor beta chains from one sample in a study of CD8+ T cells in alopecia areata. The protocol was immunoSEQ multiplex PCR, while the TCRdb copy is restricted to in-frame clones and leaves out a portion. The table lists 200,000 to 250,000 clones, 50% to 75% of them singletons. The sample consisted of CD4+ T cells sorted from blood, taken at week 4, from a patient treated with tofacitinib. The origin of the receptors is a human donor with alopecia areata. The CDR3 runs from the conserved cysteine through the conserved F or W. Fields, in order: V gene, J gene, clone size, D gene, CDR3 DNA, CDR3 protein. The D gene is left open where the match is weak. Expanded clones are given a class, and other clones once, few, many or no size at all.

>TRBV5-1|TRBJ2-5|-|TRBD2
TGCGCCAGCAGCTTGACGGGTCTAGCGGGGGCCCAAGAGACCCAGTACTTC
CASSLTGLAGAQETQYF
>TRBV29-1|TRBJ2-3|-|-
TGCAGCCCGCTGACAGGCGGTACGCAGTATTTT
CSPLTGGTQYF
>TRBV7-2|TRBJ1-5|-|-
TGTGCCAGCAGCCAGGCTGGGGGCAGGGAAGGAGGTCAGCCCCAGCATTTT
CASSQAGGREGGQPQHF
>TRBV7-9|TRBJ2-4|-|-
TGTGCCAGCTCGAATCCGTCACGGCGGGGAAACATTCAGTACTTC
CASSNPSRRGNIQYF
>TRBV5-1|TRBJ1-2|-|-
TGTGCCAGCAGCTTGGAACCCGGGACATACGATGGCTACACCTTC
CASSLEPGTYDGYTF
>TRBV6-5|TRBJ1-2|-|-
TGTGCCAGCAGTGAAAACGGGAACTATGGCTACACCTTC
CASSENGNYGYTF
>TRBV28|TRBJ2-5|-|-
TGTGCCAGCAGTCCCCCTTCGAGGGGTGGGGAGACCCAGTACTTC
CASSPPSRGGETQYF
>TRBV5-1|TRBJ1-2|-|TRBD1
TGCGCCAGCAGCTTGGCGGGACAGGACTATGGCTACACCTTC
CASSLAGQDYGYTF
>TRBV5-1|TRBJ2-7|-|TRBD2
TGCGCCAGCAGCCTAGCGGGGAACCCTTCCTACGAGCAGTACTTC
CASSLAGNPSYEQYF
>TRBV7-9|TRBJ2-2|-|-
TGTGCCAGCAGCTTTACAGGGCCCCTACTGAACACCGGGGAGCTGTTTTTT
CASSFTGPLLNTGELFF
>TRBV2|TRBJ1-1|once|-
TGTGCCAGCAGTGAGGGGGTGAGGACTGAAGCTTTCTTT
CASSEGVRTEAFF
>TRBV29-1|TRBJ2-5|-|TRBD2
TGCAGCGTTAGAGCGGGGCCCGAGACCCAGTACTTC
CSVRAGPETQYF
>TRBV29-1|TRBJ2-5|-|TRBD2
TGCAGCGCCGAGGGGCTAGCGGGGGGGCCTAGGGCCCAGTACTTC
CSAEGLAGGPRAQYF
>TRBV29-1|TRBJ2-2|-|TRBD1
TGCAGCTTTCGGGACAGGGCGAACACCGGGGAGCTGTTTTTT
CSFRDRANTGELFF
>TRBV10-3|TRBJ2-1|-|TRBD2
TGTGCCATCACCGGGGGGGCCGTCTACAATGAGCAGTTCTTC
CAITGGAVYNEQFF
>TRBV5-1|TRBJ2-7|-|-
TGCGCCAGCAGCCTCCGGGACCGTCCTGTCGAGCAGTACTTC
CASSLRDRPVEQYF
>TRBV5-1|TRBJ1-1|few|-
TGCGCCAGCAGCTTGAATCCGGGGGTGAACACTGAAGCTTTCTTT
CASSLNPGVNTEAFF
>TRBV29-1|TRBJ1-2|-|-
TGCAGCGTTGACAGGGCGAACTATGGCTACACCTTC
CSVDRANYGYTF
>TRBV4-3|TRBJ1-1|-|-
TGCGCCAGCAGCCAAGGGGGAACAGGGCTGAACACTGAAGCTTTCTTT
CASSQGGTGLNTEAFF
>TRBV30|TRBJ2-5|-|-
TGTGCCTGGAGTACCTACCCAAGGGAGACCCAGTACTTC
CAWSTYPRETQYF
>TRBV7-2|TRBJ1-2|-|TRBD1
TGTGCCAGCTCACTGGCGCAAGGGGGCCGGGGCTACACCTTC
CASSLAQGGRGYTF
>TRBV9|TRBJ2-1|once|-
TGTGCCAGCAGCGTCACCCCGGACAATGAGCAGTTCTTC
CASSVTPDNEQFF
>TRBV11-2|TRBJ2-7|-|-
TGTGCCAGCAGCTGGCGACGAAGCAGGGGAGGCTACGAGCAGTACTTC
CASSWRRSRGGYEQYF
>TRBV4-2|TRBJ2-1|once|TRBD2
TGTGCCAGCAGCCAAGATTTAGCGGGGGGCAGGGAGCAGTTCTTC
CASSQDLAGGREQFF
>TRBV9|TRBJ1-2|-|-
TGTGCCAGCAGCGATTCCGGGACACATCTTAACTATGGCTACACCTTC
CASSDSGTHLNYGYTF
>TRBV29-1|TRBJ1-4|few|-
TGCAGCGTCGGCGGGCCAACTAATGAAAAACTGTTTTTT
CSVGGPTNEKLFF
>TRBV29-1|TRBJ2-5|-|-
TGCAGCGTTGGGGGCCGGGACTCTCTCTACTTC
CSVGGRDSLYF
>TRBV7-2|TRBJ2-1|-|-
TGTGCCAGCAGCCACGTCAGTGGCGATGAGCAGTTCTTC
CASSHVSGDEQFF
>TRBV29-1|TRBJ1-4|-|-
TGCAGCGTTGAAGAGAACCATGAAAAACTGTTTTTT
CSVEENHEKLFF
>TRBV7-2|TRBJ2-5|-|TRBD1
TGTGCCAGCAGACCGGGGGACTTCAGGGGGCAGACCCAGTACTTC
CASRPGDFRGQTQYF
>TRBV6-5|TRBJ1-1|-|-
TGTGCCAGCATCGGAGGCGGGGGGGCTGAGGAAGCTTTCTTT
CASIGGGGAEEAFF
>TRBV5-1|TRBJ2-5|-|-
TGCGCCAGCCGCAAGGACGTAGGCGGGGAGACCCAGTACTTC
CASRKDVGGETQYF
>TRBV5-1|TRBJ2-1|few|-
TGCGCCAGCAGCTTCCGAGGACCAGCAGGGGAGCAGTTCTTC
CASSFRGPAGEQFF
>TRBV29-1|TRBJ1-1|-|-
TGCAGCGCTTCGCCGGGGGGGTTTATGAACACTGAAGCTTTCTTT
CSASPGGFMNTEAFF
>TRBV6-5|TRBJ1-2|-|-
TGTGCCAGCAGTTATCGCCCGACAGACTATGGCTACACCTTC
CASSYRPTDYGYTF
>TRBV30|TRBJ1-1|-|-
TGTGCCTGGAGTAGGGACACTGAAGCTTTCTTT
CAWSRDTEAFF
>TRBV5-6|TRBJ2-1|few|-
TGTGCCAGCAGCTTGGGCCCTCACGATGAGCAGTTCTTC
CASSLGPHDEQFF
>TRBV30|TRBJ1-2|-|-
TGTGCCTGGAGTAGGGTTTCGTCTGGCTACACCTTC
CAWSRVSSGYTF
>TRBV30|TRBJ2-6|-|-
TGTGCCTGGAGAGCCCTCGGTGGGGCCAACGTCCTGACTTTC
CAWRALGGANVLTF
>TRBV4-2|TRBJ2-7|-|-
TGTGCCAGCAGCCGGGACACTTCGGCCAACTACGAGCAGTACTTC
CASSRDTSANYEQYF
>TRBV6-5|TRBJ2-3|few|TRBD1
TGTGCCAGCAGGTCAGGGGGTAACACAGATACGCAGTATTTT
CASRSGGNTDTQYF
>TRBV30|TRBJ2-7|-|TRBD1
TGTGCCTGGAGACAGGACAGGGGGCAGGGGGAGCAGTACTTC
CAWRQDRGQGEQYF